One sample yielded the 15 T cell receptor beta chains listed below, sequenced in a study of T cells in Graves' hyperthyroidism and ophthalmopathy. Amplification yielded TCR beta CDR3 regions, with RNA transcripts as the source. HTBI primers drove first-round RT-PCR of the TCR CDR3. TCRdb re-called the multiplex PCR reads through MiXCR, storing one row per CDR3 protein. The sample includes about 360,000 distinct CDR3 sequences, roughly an eighth seen only once; the top ten take 9.2%. The specimen was blood. The receptors derive from a woman under 30 with Graves' hyperthyroidism.

For this clonotype: A much larger clone sits a single nucleotide away, making a read error possible. CDR3 amino acids: CASRPRTPYTGEKLFF. The CDR3 coding sequence is TGTGCCAGCCGTCCACGAACTCCCTACACAGGTGAAAAACTGTTTTTT. The rearrangement joins TRBV3-1 to TRBJ1-4; D might be TRBD1 (5 bases). The CDR3 is made up of 16 amino acids. The V gene lost 8 bases and the J gene lost 7 bases, with 23 bases spanning the gap. Per germline, CDR1 LGHDT and CDR2 YNNKEL (reference sequence). The full variable domain, completed using reference TRBV3-1 and TRBJ1-4, is DTAVSQTPKYLVTQMGNDKSIKCEQNLGHDTMYWYKQDSKKFLKIMFSYNNKELIINETVPNRFSPKSPDKAHLNLHINSLELGDSAVYFCASRPRTPYTGEKLFFGSGTQLSVL.

This clonotype was observed many times. The chain couples TRBV28 to TRBJ1-5; 7 bases are shared with TRBD1. Germline assignment: CDR1 MDHEN and CDR2 SYDVKM. This CDR3 is built from 14 residues. V shed 5 bases, J shed 0 bases, and the junction held 1 base outside the gene matches. The CDR3 sequence: CASSGTDSNQPQHF. CDR3 DNA sequence: TGTGCCAGCAGTGGGACAGATAGCAATCAGCCCCAGCATTTT.

Ten or more counts support this clonotype. This chain uses TRBV29-1 with TRBJ2-3; unclear D gene. The length of the CDR3 is 11 residues. Per germline, CDR1 SQVTM and CDR2 ANQGSEA. V lost 4 bases, J lost 6 bases, and 8 bases lay in between. CDR3 loop: CSVGPSDTQYF. The CDR3 DNA follows: TGCAGCGTTGGTCCTTCGGATACGCAGTATTTT.

This clonotype was picked up many times. This sequence joins TRBV28 and TRBJ1-1; D is uncertain. This CDR3 is 13 amino acids long. V lost 8 bases, J lost 4 bases, and 14 bases lay in between. Germline V gives CDR1 MDHEN, CDR2 SYDVKM. The CDR3 nucleotides are TGTGCCAGCTGTTCCGGCAGCGGCACTGAAGCTTTCTTT. Its translation is CASCSGSGTEAFF.

This clonotype was seen many times. This chain connects TRBV20-1 to TRBJ2-7; 10 positions agree with TRBD2. This CDR3 comprises 13 residues. The V gene's germline CDR1 is DFQATT and CDR2 SNEGSKA (reference sequence). CDR3 DNA: TGCAGGCCCTTTCTAGCGGGAGTGGGAGAGCAGTACTTC. It yields the protein CRPFLAGVGEQYF.

The chain recombines TRBV28 with TRBJ1-4, with 11 bases fitting TRBD1. The CDR3 loop spans 12 amino acids. Germline CDR1 is MDHEN and CDR2 is SYDVKM. Trimming at V came to 8 bases and at J to 7 bases, leaving 0 bases not matched to a gene. The CDR3 nucleotides read TGTGCCAGCGGGACAGGGGGTGAAAAACTGTTTTTT. Translation: CASGTGGEKLFF.

The gene calls are TRBV28 and TRBJ1-5; D is possibly TRBD1 (6 bases). V was cut by 8 bases and J by 12 bases, with 20 bases left in between. This CDR3 region has 13 residues. Germline V gene data show CDR1 as MDHEN and CDR2 as SYDVKM. This CDR3 is CASLRTANRRQHF. The DNA for the CDR3 is TGTGCCAGCCTACGGACAGCTAATCGGCGCCAGCATTTT.

This clonotype appeared many times. This chain uses TRBV9 with TRBJ2-7; TRBD1 might be the D (5 bases). This CDR3 region has 15 residues. Trimming shortened V by 3 bases and J by 2 bases, and 15 bases separated the two germline ends. CDR1 and CDR2 from the germline V gene are SGDLS and YYNGEE. CDR3 nucleotide sequence: TGTGCCAGCAGCGCAATGGCACAGGCACCCTACGAGCAGTACTTC. Amino acids: CASSAMAQAPYEQYF.

This sequence joins TRBV29-1 and TRBJ2-7, with a possible D match to TRBD1 (8 bases). CDR3 size: 14 residues. V was cut by 6 bases and J by 3 bases, with 18 bases left in between. The germline gives CDR1 SQVTM, CDR2 ANQGSEA. CDR3 sequence: CSVFSDREGYEQYF. The CDR3 DNA sequence: TGCAGCGTGTTTTCGGACAGGGAGGGCTACGAGCAGTACTTC.

This clonotype was observed a few times. The chain is built from TRBV3-1 and TRBJ2-3; TRBD2 matches at 8 bases. This CDR3 has 15 residues. The V and J ends lost 1 base and 8 bases, in that order; junction bases with no gene match: 8. Germline CDR1 is LGHDT and CDR2 is YNNKEL (reference sequence). The CDR3, as DNA: TGTGCCAGCAGCCAAGTCTCGGGGGGGCCGGGTACGCAGTATTTT. As protein: CASSQVSGGPGTQYF.

This clonotype came up many times. The V and J genes are TRBV5-6 and TRBJ2-7; unclear D gene. CDR1 SGHDT and CDR2 YYEEEE come from the germline V gene. Trimming shortened V by 6 bases and J by 5 bases, and 15 bases separated the two germline ends. The CDR3 loop spans 13 amino acids. The DNA for the CDR3 is TGTGCCAGCACCGACGCCCTTTTCCACGAGCAGTACTTC. It encodes CASTDALFHEQYF.

This clonotype has a count of ten or more. In DNA, the CDR3 is TGTGCCAGCAGCTTTGACAGGGCTGGTGGCTATGGCTACACCTTC. As protein: CASSFDRAGGYGYTF. The chain is built from TRBV5-6 and TRBJ1-2, with 7 positions matching TRBD1. The germline V gene encodes CDR1 SGHDT and CDR2 YYEEEE. The ends lost 2 bases at V and 4 bases at J; junction bases unmatched: 8. The CDR3 is 15 residues long.

The sample holds a few counts of this clonotype. The chain employs TRBV5-1 and TRBJ2-7; D unresolved. Trimming shortened V by 0 bases and J by 3 bases, and 10 bases separated the two germline ends. The CDR3 contains 14 residues. The germline CDR1 and CDR2 sequences are SGHRS and YFSETQ. The CDR3 bases are TGCGCCAGCAGCTTGGGTAACAGCTACTACGAGCAGTACTTC. Translating gives CASSLGNSYYEQYF.

This clonotype was seen a handful of times. An end of the junction does not agree with germline; a read error may underlie this. The J gene is TRBJ2-7, the V gene TRBV7-9; no definite D call. CDR1 is SEHNR and CDR2 is FQNEAQ in the germline V gene (reference sequence). This CDR3 spans 13 amino acids. The CDR3 sequence: CASSRPSSDEQYF. The CDR3 DNA follows: TGTGCCAGCAGCCGACCCAGCTCCGACGAGCAGTACTTC.

At least ten counts were recorded for this clonotype. The CDR3 loop reads CASSLEARASEAFF. CDR3 in DNA: TGTGCCAGCAGTTTAGAAGCCAGGGCGAGTGAAGCTTTCTTT. This chain uses TRBV12-3 or TRBV12-4 with TRBJ1-1, with a possible D match to TRBD1 (5 bases). This CDR3 is 14 amino acids long. The V and J ends lost 1 base and 7 bases respectively, with 13 bases between them.